This TCR beta chain was sequenced in a study of shared clonotypes between healthy human individuals (dated by TCRdb to 2020 to 2021). Notes on the research overall: The cohort comprised a couple of women and a few men aged 18 to 49 years. Different laboratories and diverse techniques were used to prepare libraries and sequence TCR repertoires, to increase sequencing depth and limit assay-specific biases. Blood TCR repertoires of about five healthy adults were deeply sequenced to estimate repertoire size and the extent of clonotype sharing between individuals. Between about 0.85 and 9.5 billion PBMCs per donor were obtained by leukapheresis. For each donor, three plates each were used for CD4 naive and CD4 memory, two plates were used for CD8 naive, and one plate was used for CD8 memory. Results and caveats for the whole study, not just this receptor: Only blood was sampled, and tissue TCR repertoires likely differ from those in blood. Clonotypes shared by all four sorted-subset donors showed higher generation probabilities than non-shared clonotypes. When a few donors were compared, the shared fraction of clonotypes was about 5.4% for naive CD4, approximately 3.3% for naive CD8, 2.3% for memory CD4, and about 0.36% for memory CD8. Because the study included only a small number of donors, the genetic and exposure-history diversity represented was limited. Rarefaction of sorted-subset datasets indicated incomplete sequencing despite the large sequencing depth. Larger estimated clonotype richness was generally found for naive subsets than for memory subsets. Pairwise subsampling led to the expectation that sequencing depth would affect the degree of clonotype sharing among donors.

The junction shows trimming of 8 bases on V and 6 bases on J, plus 13 bases between the germline ends. The germline V gene yields MNHNS for CDR1 and SASEGT for CDR2. Measured from the cysteine to the phenylalanine, the CDR3 is 12 residues long. The only DNA kept is the CDR3, 36 bases in frame from the first base. On this clone: Its recognized antigen is unknown. Base qualities are missing; no much larger clone stands one base away.

The donors were healthy, HIV-negative adults who had no recently reported acute infections or vaccinations. Every donor was a Caucasian adult residing in Nashville, Tennessee, USA. CD4+ T cells were enriched through magnetic negative selection, after which naive cells were positively selected on CD45RA and the remaining negative fraction served as the memory subset. Blood was obtained by leukapheresis, after which PBMCs were separated by Ficoll-Histopaque density gradient centrifugation and cryopreserved in liquid nitrogen vapor phase. Analytical flow cytometry was used to check the purity and quantity of every magnetically sorted T cell population. Each sorted fraction had its genomic DNA isolated and then quantified by UV absorbance on a Nanodrop 2000c. TCR CDR3 regions were amplified from genomic DNA by multiplex PCR using the deep immunoSEQ assay. Extracted genomic DNA from each cell subset was spread evenly across all wells of several immunoSEQ 96-well plates, with each plate serving as a replicate. For sorted subsets, approximately 210 ng of genomic DNA, equivalent to 30,000 or so T cell genomes, went into each replicate PCR. Purified libraries were quantified with a Qubit 3.0 fluorometer, sized on a Bioanalyzer 2100, and re-quantified with the KAPA Library Quantification kit. Every immunoSEQ 96-well plate was sequenced on a dedicated single-read 150-cycle Illumina NextSeq 550 flow cell. The original methods were these. Because the immunoSEQ output included only junctional sequences and no quality scores, the filtering could not be the same as the filtering used for full-length reads. To assign V/J genes and CDR3, sequences were annotated using PyIR, a Python wrapper for IgBLAST v1.9, with IMGT germline references. Any read was removed if the V/J assignment was weak (E-value above 1e-6), the CDR3 was missing, or the read contained stop codons, out-of-frame junctions, or ambiguous translated residues. V3J clonotypes were defined as sequences sharing the same inferred V gene, J gene, and CDR3 amino acid sequence. To compute the percentage overlap between repertoires, the number of shared unique clonotypes was divided by the size of the smaller repertoire. Three approaches were used to assess repertoire richness: RTK rarefaction, the Chao1 estimator, and Recon v2.1 estimates of unobserved clonotypes. OLGA was used to compute generation probabilities for all TCRbeta clonotypes that the gDNA method yielded from a handful of donors. TCRdb carries this immuneACCESS record with in-frame sequences only. Its versions omit some clonotypes, under half of them owing to an unresolved V gene in the studies checked, with the rest unexplained. The V and J calls and clone size were taken over from that table, and D and trimming were inferred from the DNA. This sample gives approximately 2.4 million clones in total; roughly 95% of them show up just once. Roughly 0.13% of the sample goes to the ten largest clones.

The sample taken for sequencing was naive CD4+ T cells sorted from blood. The cell subset or site label for this specimen denotes: CD45RA+ positively selected. The chain couples TRBV6-1 to TRBJ1-2; the D gene cannot be named for sure. This receptor was taken from a man between 18 and 35 years old in good health. The sequence in DNA is TGTGCCAGCGCTAGGCAATTAAATGGCTACACCTTC. Translated, it gives CASARQLNGYTF.